Following are 13 T cell receptor beta chains from one sample sequenced in a study of OX40 agonist ivuxolimab in advanced cancers. The repertoire was sequenced with immunoSEQ multiplex PCR; TCRdb's copy has only in-frame clones and lacks some. This table has tens of thousands of clones, approximately 87% appearing once. The specimen comprised CD4+ or CD8+ T cells sorted from blood, sampled in a trial of the OX40 agonist ivuxolimab. Source of these receptors: an adult with an advanced solid tumor such as melanoma, head and neck, liver or kidney cancer.

The rearrangement joins TRBV28 to TRBJ2-7, with a weak D call TRBD2 (6 bases). Germline loops: CDR1 MDHEN, CDR2 SYDVKM. Trimming took 2 bases from V and 5 from J, leaving 22 bases between them. This CDR3 contains 17 residues. The CDR3 nucleotides read TGTGCCAGCAGTTTACTCACTGTTTGGCGGGGACGGGACGAGCAGTACTTC. It yields the protein CASSLLTVWRGRDEQYF.

This clone has only one observation. The chain is built from TRBV28 and TRBJ2-3; 8 nucleotides match TRBD2. V trimming: 6 bases; J trimming: 4 bases; junction bases outside the gene matches: 6. Germline CDR1 reads MDHEN; CDR2 reads SYDVKM. The CDR3 contains 14 residues. CDR3 protein: CASRGSGGPDTQYF. The CDR3 nucleotides read TGTGCCAGCAGGGGCTCGGGGGGGCCAGATACGCAGTATTTT.

This sequence joins TRBV7-6 and TRBJ1-4; D is possibly TRBD1 (6 bases). This CDR3 spans 15 amino acids. V shed 5 bases and J shed 8 bases, with 18 bases lying between them. Germline V lookup: CDR1 SGHVS, CDR2 FNYEAQ. DNA of the CDR3: TGTGCCAGCAGCCCCAACAGGGCTAATGGGGAAAAACTGTTTTTT. Translating gives CASSPNRANGEKLFF. The entire variable domain, with the rest obtained from reference TRBV7-6 and TRBJ1-4, is as follows: GAGVSQSPRYKVTKRGQDVALRCDPISGHVSLYWYRQALGQGPEFLTYFNYEAQQDKSGLPNDRFSAERPEGSISTLTIQRTEQRDSAMYRCASSPNRANGEKLFFGSGTQLSVL.

This clone was counted once. This chain joins TRBV4-2 and TRBJ1-3, with 8 bases fitting TRBD1. This CDR3 is built from 16 residues. With V trimmed by 3 bases and J by 4 bases, 8 bases remained unmatched. The germline V gene encodes CDR1 LGHNA and CDR2 YNFKEQ. This chain's CDR3 is CASSHPDRDSGNTIYF. As DNA, the CDR3 is TGTGCCAGCAGCCACCCGGACAGGGACTCCGGAAACACCATATATTTT.

V gene TRBV4-1 combines with J gene TRBJ1-4; 7 nucleotides match TRBD1. The trim removed 3 bases at V and 2 bases at J, leaving 6 bases unmatched. The CDR3 length is 16 residues. Germline lookup yields CDR1 MGHRA and CDR2 YSYEKL. CDR3 coding DNA: TGCGCCAGCAGCCATGGGACAGTTCGTACTAATGAAAAACTGTTTTTT. As protein: CASSHGTVRTNEKLFF.

The rearrangement joins TRBV11-2 to TRBJ1-2; the D is unclear. From germline, CDR1 is SGHAT and CDR2 FQNNGV. The CDR3 is made up of 14 amino acids. Trimming left V 1 base short and J 8 bases short, with 14 bases between. DNA of the CDR3: TGTGCCAGCAGCTTAGGCCCAACAGTATCCGGCTACACCTTC. The encoded protein is CASSLGPTVSGYTF.

J is TRBJ1-5 and V is TRBV18; tentative D call: TRBD1 (6 bases). The CDR3 length is 17 residues. Trimming pared 3 bases from V and 3 bases from J, leaving 18 bases between. Germline-derived CDR1 and CDR2 are KGHSH and LQKENI. CDR3 coding DNA: TGTGCCAGCTCACCTTTGCCTGGACAGATAGACAATCAGCCCCAGCATTTT. Its protein is CASSPLPGQIDNQPQHF.

J is TRBJ2-2 and V is TRBV6-5; D gene ambiguous. V was trimmed by 2 bases and J by 6 bases, leaving 16 bases between them. CDR3 length: 16 residues. Germline loops: CDR1 MNHEY, CDR2 SVGAGI. The CDR3 sequence: CASSYNTPRVPGELFF. The CDR3 DNA is TGTGCCAGCAGTTACAATACGCCGCGCGTCCCCGGGGAGCTGTTTTTT.

The chain uses TRBV27 and TRBJ2-3, with 8 nucleotides matching TRBD2. This CDR3 spans 14 amino acids. V gave up 6 bases and J gave up 7 bases; unmatched junction bases: 9. The germline V gene encodes CDR1 MNHEY and CDR2 SMNVEV (reference sequence). In DNA form, the CDR3 reads TGTGCCAGCAGCTCCGCCGGGACTAGAAATACGCAGTATTTT. Translation gives CASSSAGTRNTQYF.

The genes are TRBV20-1 and TRBJ2-7; D is undetermined. The CDR3 runs 11 residues. V lost 1 base and J 2 bases, leaving 3 bases between the germline ends. CDR1 DFQATT and CDR2 SNEGSKA come from the germline V gene (reference sequence). The CDR3 DNA reads TGCAGTGCTAGAGTAACCTACGAGCAGTACTTC. This gives the protein CSARVTYEQYF.

The chain couples TRBV19 to TRBJ2-1, with TRBD2 identical over 12 bases. J was trimmed by 6 bases and V by 5 bases; bases with no gene match: 8. Looked up from germline, CDR1 is LNHDA and CDR2 is SQIVND (reference sequence). The CDR3 has 16 amino acids. The CDR3 loop reads CASSPRTSGNRNEQFF. Here the CDR3 DNA reads TGTGCCAGTAGTCCCCGGACTAGCGGGAACCGCAATGAGCAGTTCTTC.

J is TRBJ2-5 and V is TRBV18; 7 positions match TRBD1. The CDR3 loop spans 14 amino acids. V was clipped by 3 bases and J by 5 bases; unmatched bases: 6. From germline, CDR1 is KGHSH and CDR2 LQKENI. The CDR3 reads CASSPTGKEETQYF. The DNA for the CDR3 is TGTGCCAGCTCACCGACAGGGAAAGAGGAGACCCAGTACTTC.

The chain uses TRBV28 and TRBJ1-2; D is uncertain. This CDR3 spans 14 amino acids. Germline CDR1 is MDHEN and CDR2 is SYDVKM. V lost 5 bases and J 2 bases, leaving 12 bases between the germline ends. This CDR3 reads CASSAPAGNYGYTF. The CDR3 DNA follows: TGTGCCAGCAGTGCCCCCGCCGGAAACTATGGCTACACCTTC.